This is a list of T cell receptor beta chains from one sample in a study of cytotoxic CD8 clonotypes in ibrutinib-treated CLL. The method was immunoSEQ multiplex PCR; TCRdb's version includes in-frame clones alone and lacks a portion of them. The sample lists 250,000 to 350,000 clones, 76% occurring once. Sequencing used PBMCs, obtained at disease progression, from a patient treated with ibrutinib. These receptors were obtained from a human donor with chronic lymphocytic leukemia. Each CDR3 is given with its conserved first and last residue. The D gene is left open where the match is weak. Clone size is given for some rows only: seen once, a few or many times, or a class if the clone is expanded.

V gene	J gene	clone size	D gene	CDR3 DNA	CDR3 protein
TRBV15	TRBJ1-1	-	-	TGTGCCACCAGCAAAAGGGTGGAGGGCACTGAAGCTTTCTTT	CATSKRVEGTEAFF
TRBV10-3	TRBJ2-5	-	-	TGTGCCATCAGTCCTCAGGAGATCCAAGAGACCCAGTACTTC	CAISPQEIQETQYF
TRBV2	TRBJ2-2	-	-	TGTGCCAGCAGTGAAGCGCTTTTCCGGGGAAACACCGGGGAGCTGTTTTTT	CASSEALFRGNTGELFF
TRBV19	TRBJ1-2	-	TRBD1	TGTGCCAGTAGTATGCCGGGACAGGGGTTTTTCGGCTACACCTTC	CASSMPGQGFFGYTF
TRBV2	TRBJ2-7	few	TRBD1	TGTGCCAGCACCCCCTTTCTAGACAGGGATCGTTACGAGCAGTACTTC	CASTPFLDRDRYEQYF
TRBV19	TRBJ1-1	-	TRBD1	TGTGCCAGTAGTATGGGACAGGGGGCGCCTGAAGCTTTCTTT	CASSMGQGAPEAFF
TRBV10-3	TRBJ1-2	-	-	TGTGCCATCAGTGACAGCTATGGCTACACCTTC	CAISDSYGYTF
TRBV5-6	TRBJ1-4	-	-	TGTGCCAGCAGCTCCGTCCGGGGTGAAAAACTGTTTTTT	CASSSVRGEKLFF
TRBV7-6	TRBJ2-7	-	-	TGTGCCAGCAGCTTAGAGGGGGGCTACGAGCAGTACTTC	CASSLEGGYEQYF
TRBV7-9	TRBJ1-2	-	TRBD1	TGTGCCAGCAGCTACGCCTCCGGGACAGGGGGCCCGCTAGGCTATGGCTACACCTTC	CASSYASGTGGPLGYGYTF
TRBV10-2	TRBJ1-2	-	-	TGCGCCAGCAGTGATTCCGTGGGCGAGGGTGGCTACACCTTC	CASSDSVGEGGYTF
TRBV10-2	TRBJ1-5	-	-	TGCGCCAGCAGTGAGTATGGGGGACCGGGCAATCAGCCCCAGCATTTT	CASSEYGGPGNQPQHF
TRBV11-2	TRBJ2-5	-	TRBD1	TGTGCCAGCAGCCCAAACGGATGGGACAGCCTCCAAGAGACCCAGTACTTC	CASSPNGWDSLQETQYF
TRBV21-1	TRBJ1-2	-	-	TGTGCCAGCACCGTCGCTAGCGAGGGGCCAGATGGCTACACCTTC	CASTVASEGPDGYTF
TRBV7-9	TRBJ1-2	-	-	TGTGCCAGCAGCCCCGGGACACTTATCTATGGCTACACCTTC	CASSPGTLIYGYTF
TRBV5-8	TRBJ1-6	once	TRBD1	TGTGCCAGTACCCCAGGGGGCTGGGATTCACCCCTCCACTTT	CASTPGGWDSPLHF
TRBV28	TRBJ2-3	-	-	TGTGCCAGCAGTTTAGGAATCCCTAGCACAGATACGCAGTATTTT	CASSLGIPSTDTQYF
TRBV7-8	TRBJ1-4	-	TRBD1	TGTGCCAGCAGCTTAGGACAGGGGAATGAAAAACTGTTTTTT	CASSLGQGNEKLFF
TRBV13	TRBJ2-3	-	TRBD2	TGTGCCAGCAGCCTACAAAGGACTAGCGGGAGCACAGATACGCAGTATTTT	CASSLQRTSGSTDTQYF
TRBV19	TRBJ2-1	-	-	TGTGCCAGTAGTATCTCGGGGCCTTACAATGAGCAGTTCTTC	CASSISGPYNEQFF
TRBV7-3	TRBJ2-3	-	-	TGTGCCAGCAGCTTAGGATTAGGTTCAGATACGCAGTATTTT	CASSLGLGSDTQYF
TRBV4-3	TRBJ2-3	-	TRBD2	TGCGCCAGCAGCCAAGATCGTGGACTAGCGCACACAGATACGCAGTATTTT	CASSQDRGLAHTDTQYF
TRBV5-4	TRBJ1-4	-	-	TGTGCCAGCAGCTTGGCAATGGAAAATGCGGGGGGTGAAAAACTGTTTTTT	CASSLAMENAGGEKLFF
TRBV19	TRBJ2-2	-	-	TGTGCCAGTAGTATCTGGGCGAACACCGGGGAGCTGTTTTTT	CASSIWANTGELFF
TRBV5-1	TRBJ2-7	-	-	TGCGCCAGCAGCTTGGGAGGAGCAGCCTACGAGCAGTACTTC	CASSLGGAAYEQYF
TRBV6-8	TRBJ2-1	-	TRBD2	TGTGCCAGCAGTTACTCGCGGGGAGGGGACTCCCGGCTATACAATGAGCAGTTCTTC	CASSYSRGGDSRLYNEQFF
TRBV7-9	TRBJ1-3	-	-	TGTGCCAGCAGCTTAGGGGGTCCTTCTGGAAACACCATATATTTT	CASSLGGPSGNTIYF
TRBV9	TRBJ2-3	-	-	TGTGCCAGCAGCGTAGCTAGCGGCACAGATACGCAGTATTTT	CASSVASGTDTQYF
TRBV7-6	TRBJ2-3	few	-	TGTGCCAGCAGCTTCCGTCCAGGGCGAGACACAGATACGCAGTATTTT	CASSFRPGRDTDTQYF
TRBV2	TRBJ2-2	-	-	TGTGCCAGCAGTGTAGGGAACACCGGGGAGCTGTTTTTT	CASSVGNTGELFF
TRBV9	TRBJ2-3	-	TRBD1	TGTGCCAGCAGCGTAGGAGGCCTGGGACAGGGGGGCGCAGATACGCAGTATTTT	CASSVGGLGQGGADTQYF
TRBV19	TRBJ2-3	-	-	TGTGCCAGTAGTCTCTACGGGGCCCCTAGCACAGATACGCAGTATTTT	CASSLYGAPSTDTQYF
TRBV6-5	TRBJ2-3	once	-	TGTGCCAGCAGCAAACCGGGGTCCACAGATACGCAGTATTTT	CASSKPGSTDTQYF
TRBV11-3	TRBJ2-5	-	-	TGTGCCAGCAGCTTAGGATTCCAAGAGACCCAGTACTTC	CASSLGFQETQYF